This T cell receptor (beta chain) came from a study of human T cells and chemical hapten exposure. Whole-study context: Upper inner arm skin measuring 2 cm by 2 cm received 2% DPC for sensitization. Findings and caveats of the study: Donor immune responses may differ from healthy people's, since all donors had alopecia.

Unique molecular identifiers were affixed to discrete cDNA molecules within the library. Authors' methods: Samples ranged from about 23,224 to 690,600 TCRs, with a median of about 96,000. TCRdb recomputed calls from the RACE reads with MiXCR, one row per CDR3 protein. The V and J calls were determined by TCRdb, not by the authors. The sample lists 95,000 to 150,000 distinct CDR3 sequences, 10% to 12% occurring once. This clonotype was observed at least ten times. Its matching antigen is unknown. CDR1 and CDR2 from the germline V gene are MNHEY and SMNVEV (reference sequence). V lost 2 bases to trimming and J lost 6 bases, with 11 bases between them. This CDR3 has 13 residues. As for time point: patch test 3, about 24 weeks after DPC sensitization. Treatment meaning: therapeutic diphenylcyclopropenone sensitization with weekly scalp DPC.

This receptor was obtained from a woman aged 45-65 years with alopecia areata. Some clones in this sample may be carry-over from other donors' samples. The rearrangement joins TRBV27 to TRBJ2-7, with unresolved D. Here the sequenced sample was whole blood, taken in connection with sensitization to the hapten diphenylcyclopropenone (DPC). The CDR3 reads CASSLGWGSEQYF. Written as DNA, the CDR3 is TGTGCCAGCAGTTTAGGTTGGGGATCCGAGCAGTACTTC.